The clone carrying this T cell receptor (beta chain) was picked up one time. These data are taken from a study of blood T cell repertoires in COVID-19. The CDR3 consists of 15 residues. Looked up from germline, CDR1 is LNHNV and CDR2 is YYDKDF (reference sequence). Between the trimmed V and J ends, which lost 5 bases and 1 base, there was a span of 13 bases. Clones were sequenced by immunoSEQ multiplex PCR, and TCRdb holds only the in-frame ones, with some missing. The repertoire holds roughly 110,000 clones, with 80% as singletons. This TCR derives from a man between 65 and 85 years old with acute or convalescent COVID-19. The sequencing sample was made of peripheral blood. The gene calls are TRBV15 and TRBJ2-3, with D perhaps matching TRBD1 (5 bases). For the CDR3, the DNA is TGTGCCACCAGCCCACGGCAGGGCGGCACAGATACGCAGTATTTT. Its translation is CATSPRQGGTDTQYF.